One sample yielded the 3 T cell receptor beta chains listed below, sequenced in a study of cytomegalovirus exposure and HLA in healthy donors (dated 2017 in TCRdb). Library creation used the immunoSEQ multiplex PCR assay. For the multiplex PCR, a mixture combining 60 forward primers for TCR Vbeta segments and 13 reverse primers for TCR Jbeta segments was used. Imported from immuneACCESS, the table was reduced by TCRdb to in-frame sequences with V and J called. These copies leave out some clones; in studies compared against another copy, an unresolved V gene accounts for under half, and the cause of the remainder is not known. The sample profile shows about 160,000 clones; about 80% of them were found once. The ten largest clones represent around 5% of the sample. The specimen was PBMCs. These receptor sequences come from a man aged 25-40 years in good health and CMV-seronegative.

This chain links TRBV4-3 with TRBJ1-2; TRBD1 matches at 9 bases. The germline V gene has CDR1 LGHNA and CDR2 YSLEER. The V segment lost 0 bases and the J segment 5 bases; nucleotides outside the gene matches: 7. The CDR3 sequence is 16 residues long. CDR3 residues: CASSQDRDRESYGYTF. CDR3 coding DNA: TGCGCCAGCAGCCAAGATCGGGACAGGGAGTCATATGGCTACACCTTC.

The rearrangement links TRBV27 to TRBJ1-1; 12 bases are shared with TRBD1. The germline CDR1 and CDR2 sequences are MNHEY and SMNVEV (reference sequence). V gave up 6 bases and J gave up 2 bases; unmatched junction bases: 7. This CDR3 comprises 16 residues. The CDR3 here is CASSHLGTGGNTEAFF. The CDR3 DNA reads as TGTGCCAGCAGCCACCTCGGGACAGGGGGCAACACTGAAGCTTTCTTT.

This rearrangement joins TRBV10-2 to TRBJ2-1; maybe TRBD2 (6 bases). From germline, CDR1 is WSHSY and CDR2 SAAADI. This CDR3 contains 13 residues. V was pared by 6 bases and J by 7 bases, with 13 bases between. CDR3 coding DNA: TGCGCCAGCAGCGAACTAGCCCGGAATGAGCAGTTCTTC. This codes for CASSELARNEQFF.